This T cell receptor beta chain was retrieved from a study of OX40 agonist ivuxolimab in advanced cancers. On the study more broadly: Head and neck, renal cell, melanoma or hepatocellular carcinoma were the cancers that dose-escalation patients had. Partial responses were achieved by three patients, one with hepatocellular carcinoma and two with cutaneous melanoma.

This clone turned up a few times. What it binds is not known. This table comes from immunoSEQ multiplex PCR, and its TCRdb copy is limited to in-frame clones, with some not included. This sample has approximately 33,000 clones, with more than 85% found just once. The CDR3 runs 15 residues. Germline values: CDR1 MGHRA, CDR2 YSYEKL. The V gene lost 1 base and the J gene lost 2 bases, with 12 bases spanning the gap. Study-level results: At 0.1 to 3.0 mg/kg, CD4+ and CD8+ blood T cells expanded clonally by week 6.

The chain combines TRBV4-1 with TRBJ2-7, with D uncertain. The sequencing here drew on CD4+ or CD8+ T cells sorted from blood, taken in a trial of the OX40 agonist ivuxolimab. This clonotype originated in an adult with an advanced solid tumor such as melanoma, head and neck, liver or kidney cancer. The CDR3 protein is CASSQVVAAPYEQYF. The CDR3, as DNA: TGCGCCAGCAGCCAAGTAGTGGCCGCACCCTACGAGCAGTACTTC.